The clone carrying this T cell receptor beta chain has a count of ten or more. These data originate in a study of T-cell reconstitution after alpha-beta-depleted transplantation in children. Unique molecular identifiers were used in preparing the TCRbeta library. TCRdb used MiXCR to reprocess the PCR reads, holding one entry per CDR3 protein. The sample includes approximately 640,000 distinct CDR3 sequences, about 15% of them seen just once. V lost 5 bases, J lost 7 bases, and 9 bases stayed unmatched. The CDR3 runs 15 residues. Sequencing used PBMCs from the stem cell graft donor, obtained from the stem cell graft. The chain carries TRBV12-3 or TRBV12-4 and TRBJ2-1; TRBD1 matches 9 bases. The origin of this receptor is a human donor who donated a stem cell graft to a child with acute myeloid leukemia. CDR3 in amino acids: CASSPGRQGDNEQFF. Here the CDR3 DNA reads TGTGCCAGCAGTCCTGGGAGACAGGGGGATAATGAGCAGTTCTTC.